This T cell receptor (beta chain) was recorded in a study of cytomegalovirus exposure and HLA in healthy donors. Overall study results and limits: Presence/absence analyses rested on an assumption that sequencing depth was roughly uniform across donors. In a later analysis, HLA-C alleles had the fewest associated TCRs, DRB1 alleles the most. Previous analysis showed most TCR beta V segments were productive about 90% or about 30% of the time. Cytomegalovirus association was listed for about 150 TCR beta chains.

Notes on this clone: Its target is not known. Relative to the germline gene, one junction end is altered; a read error may explain this.

This CDR3 has 11 amino acids. The germline gives CDR1 MNHNS, CDR2 SASEGT. PCR was performed using 60 Vbeta and 13 Jbeta primers. Clones were read by immunoSEQ multiplex PCR, and TCRdb kept only the in-frame ones, dropping some. The table shows some 130,000 clones, with around 77% occurring only once. Sequencing input: PBMCs. The J gene is TRBJ1-6, the V gene TRBV6-1; the D is unclear. The sequence was collected from a male donor in good health and CMV-seropositive. CDR3: CASSDKSPLHF. The CDR3 DNA reads TGTGCCAGCAGTGATAAATCACCCCTCCACTTT.